The subject of this entry is one TCR beta chain. Its antigen is not known. Germline CDR1 is MNHEY and CDR2 is SMNVEV (reference sequence). The CDR3 length is 13 residues. The V end lost 4 bases, the J end lost 0 bases, and 6 bases lay between the germline ends. These data are taken from a study of shared clonotypes between healthy human individuals. Study in general: Donors consisted of a couple of women and three men between 18 and 49. Study-level results: Some naive CD4 clonotypes, 4% to 6%, turned up in common across several donors.

The naive CD8 subset, CD45RO-negative cells positively selected for CCR7, excluded terminally differentiated effector memory CD45RA+ cells. A roughly 200 ng quantity of DNA, about 30,000 T cell genomes, went into the sorted-subset replicate PCRs. Here immunoSEQ multiplex PCR was the method, and the copy in TCRdb shows in-frame clones only, minus some. The table includes hundreds of thousands of clones, approximately 96% detected once. The sequence was obtained from a woman aged 25 to 39 in good health. Sequenced: naive CD8+ T cells sorted from blood. The chain recombines TRBV27 with TRBJ2-5; no definite D call. Here the CDR3 DNA reads TGTGCCAGCAGTTACAGCAACCAAGAGACCCAGTACTTC. This gives the protein CASSYSNQETQYF.